The 20 T cell receptor beta chains in this list originate from one sample, sequenced in a study of shared clonotypes between healthy human individuals (dated by TCRdb to about 2020). Receptor amplification or capture employed the immunoSEQ multiplex PCR assay. TCRdb carries this immuneACCESS record with in-frame sequences only. Its versions omit some clonotypes, under half of them owing to an unresolved V gene in the studies checked, with the rest unexplained. The sample contains millions of clones, around 95% of them found a single time. The ten top clones hold 0.13% of the sample. The specimen was naive CD4+ T cells sorted from blood. This specimen's cell subset or site label, interpreted: CD45RA+ positively selected. The receptors derive from a man in his late teens or twenties in good health.

A note on this clone: This is likely an artifact of a read error, given a far larger clone one base away. This chain uses TRBV25-1 with TRBJ1-1; 8 bases align to TRBD1. Looked up from germline, CDR1 is MGHDK and CDR2 is SYGVNS. The CDR3 length is 14 residues. Trimming removed 4 bases from V and 1 base from J; junction bases left unmatched: 2. CDR3 coding DNA: TGTGCCAGCAGTGCAGACAGGGGGAACACTGAAGCTTTCTTT. Translated: CASSADRGNTEAFF.

The V and J genes are TRBV7-2 and TRBJ2-1; D call uncertain. The CDR3 runs to 11 residues. Trimming removed 3 bases from V and 9 bases from J, with 6 bases in between. CDR1 and CDR2 from the germline V gene are SGHTA and FQGNSA. The chain's CDR3 is CASSFSREQFF. The CDR3 DNA reads as TGTGCCAGCAGCTTCTCCCGTGAGCAGTTCTTC. Supplemented by reference TRBV7-2 and TRBJ2-1, the full variable domain reads GAGVSQSPSNKVTEKGKDVELRCDPISGHTALYWYRQSLGQGLEFLIYFQGNSAPDKSGLPSDRFSAERTGGSVSTLTIQRTQQEDSAVYLCASSFSREQFFGPGTRLTVL.

The J gene is TRBJ2-7, the V gene TRBV18; D assignment may be TRBD1 or TRBD2 (5 bases each). V lost 3 bases to trimming and J lost 3 bases, with 15 bases between them. Germline CDR1 is KGHSH and CDR2 is LQKENI. The CDR3 has 15 amino acids. The CDR3 spells CASSPGGVLLYEQYF. The CDR3 DNA is TGTGCCAGCTCACCTGGGGGAGTTCTCCTCTACGAGCAGTACTTC.

The chain combines TRBV11-3 with TRBJ2-7, with 11 bases lining up with TRBD2. The J segment lost 9 bases and the V segment lost 5 bases, leaving 9 bases of the junction unmatched. The V gene's germline CDR1 is SGHNT and CDR2 YENEEA. CDR3 size: 14 residues. The DNA of the CDR3 is TGTGCCAGCAGCCTCACTAGCGGGAGAGGCCCGCAGTACTTC. This codes for CASSLTSGRGPQYF.

The chain combines TRBV10-3 with TRBJ2-1; D is ambiguous. Per the germline V gene, CDR1 is ENHRY and CDR2 is SYGVKD. The CDR3 consists of 15 residues. V was pared by 3 bases and J by 0 bases, with 9 bases between. The CDR3 DNA reads TGTGCCATCAGTGATTTGGTGAGCTCCTACAATGAGCAGTTCTTC. Translating gives CAISDLVSSYNEQFF.

This clone occurred once. This chain connects TRBV4-3 to TRBJ2-2, with 13 bases matching TRBD2. The CDR3 has 17 amino acids. CDR1 LGHNA and CDR2 YSLEER come from the germline V gene. V lost 0 bases, J lost 10 bases, and 8 bases stayed unmatched. The CDR3 protein is CASSQDTGTSGIMELFF. The CDR3 DNA follows: TGCGCCAGCAGCCAAGACACCGGGACTAGCGGGATAATGGAGCTGTTTTTT.

V and J are TRBV6-4 and TRBJ2-1; a weak D match, TRBD2 (6 bases). Germline V gene sequence: CDR1 MRHNA, CDR2 SNTAGT. Between the trimmed V and J ends, which lost 6 bases and 1 base, there was a span of 13 bases. This CDR3 region has 15 residues. Written as DNA, the CDR3 is TGTGCCAGCAGAGAGGACGGGAGTTCCTACAATGAGCAGTTCTTC. Its protein product is CASREDGSSYNEQFF.

V and J are TRBV2 and TRBJ2-2; possibly TRBD1 for D (6 bases). Trimming removed 5 bases at V and 2 bases at J, with 15 bases between. The germline V gene has CDR1 SNHLY and CDR2 FYNNEI. This CDR3 is built from 16 residues. The CDR3 loop is CASSPRDIGNTGELFF. Written as DNA, the CDR3 is TGTGCCAGCAGTCCCCGGGACATAGGAAACACCGGGGAGCTGTTTTTT.

Regarding this clone: Other DNA sequences in the same sample also yield this CDR3. This sequence joins TRBV10-3 and TRBJ2-5, with D perhaps matching TRBD2 (5 bases). Germline CDR1 and CDR2: ENHRY and SYGVKD. The CDR3 is 12 residues long. V was pared by 9 bases and J by 2 bases, with 10 bases between. The DNA of the CDR3 is TGTGCCATTTCGGGGTCACAAGAGACCCAGTACTTC. It yields the protein CAISGSQETQYF.

The chain employs TRBV2 and TRBJ2-7; the match to TRBD1 covers 11 bases. Germline-derived CDR1 and CDR2 are SNHLY and FYNNEI. This CDR3 has 15 amino acids. The J segment lost 6 bases and the V segment lost 6 bases, leaving 10 bases of the junction unmatched. The CDR3 region has the DNA TGTGCCAGCAGGGGGGACAGGGGGTCCCCTGGCGAGCAGTACTTC. It encodes CASRGDRGSPGEQYF.

This chain links TRBV6-1 with TRBJ2-1; 10 bases fit TRBD1. The CDR3 has 16 residues. Per the germline V gene, CDR1 is MNHNS and CDR2 is SASEGT. Germline trimming cut 4 bases from V and 2 bases from J; bases unmatched to any gene: 5. This CDR3 reads CASSAFGTGAYNEQFF. CDR3 nucleotides: TGTGCCAGCAGTGCCTTCGGGACAGGGGCCTACAATGAGCAGTTCTTC.

The V call is TRBV6-5, the J call TRBJ1-1, with a weak D call TRBD1 (6 bases). V lost 6 bases, J lost 10 bases, and 15 bases lay in between. Germline V gene sequence: CDR1 MNHEY, CDR2 SVGAGI. CDR3 size: 12 residues. This chain's CDR3 is CASSRRGEGAFF. DNA for the CDR3: TGTGCCAGCAGCCGTAGGGGGGAGGGAGCTTTCTTT.

J is TRBJ1-6 and V is TRBV28; 8 bases map to TRBD1. Trimming removed 5 bases from V and 9 bases from J; junction bases left unmatched: 18. Germline V CDR1 and CDR2: MDHEN, SYDVKM. The CDR3 has 18 residues. This CDR3 is CASSREGDWTGKSSPLHF. CDR3 nucleotides: TGTGCCAGCAGTCGCGAGGGGGATTGGACAGGGAAAAGTTCACCCCTCCACTTT.

Worth noting for this clone: This specimen includes other DNA sequences encoding the same CDR3. This chain links TRBV19 with TRBJ1-6; D unresolved. Germline V gene lookup returns CDR1 LNHDA and CDR2 SQIVND (reference sequence). The CDR3 contains 14 residues. V was shortened by 3 bases and J by 7 bases, with 10 bases between the two germline ends. This CDR3 reads CASSIGQGNSPLHF. The CDR3 DNA reads as TGTGCCAGTAGTATCGGGCAAGGCAATTCACCCCTCCACTTT. Combining the CDR3 with reference TRBV19 and TRBJ1-6 gives the whole variable domain DGGITQSPKYLFRKEGQNVTLSCEQNLNHDAMYWYRQDPGQGLRLIYYSQIVNDFQKGDIAEGYSVSREKKESFPLTVTSAQKNPTAFYLCASSIGQGNSPLHFGNGTRLTVT.

This clone was seen a handful of times. The rearrangement uses TRBV7-9 and TRBJ2-7; 7 nucleotides align to TRBD1. Germline V CDR1 and CDR2: SEHNR, FQNEAQ (reference sequence). The CDR3 sequence is 12 residues long. J gave up 6 bases and V 3 bases, and 2 bases lay outside the gene matches. CDR3 amino acids: CASSFGQAEQYF. DNA of the CDR3: TGTGCCAGCAGCTTCGGACAGGCCGAGCAGTACTTC.

Details on this clone: The junction departs from germline at one end; a sequencing error may be responsible. The chain joins TRBV6-6 to TRBJ1-5, with D uncertain. Germline loops: CDR1 MNHNY, CDR2 SVGAGI (reference sequence). The CDR3 sequence is 14 residues long. The CDR3 sequence: CASSHSEGNQPQHF. CDR3 nucleotide sequence: TGTGCCAGCAGTCACTCGGAGGGCAATCAGCCCCAGCATTTT.

The genes are TRBV6-1 and TRBJ2-5; 8 nucleotides line up with TRBD1. Germline V lookup: CDR1 MNHNS, CDR2 SASEGT. Trimming at V came to 8 bases and at J to 4 bases, leaving 9 bases not matched to a gene. This CDR3 comprises 14 residues. The chain's CDR3 is CASRLTGVGETQYF. For the CDR3, the DNA is TGTGCCAGCCGCTTGACAGGGGTCGGAGAGACCCAGTACTTC.

The V gene is TRBV28, the J gene TRBJ2-5, with 12 bases that match TRBD2. The CDR3 has 17 amino acids. With V trimmed by 5 bases and J by 2 bases, 9 bases remained unmatched. Germline CDR1 is MDHEN and CDR2 is SYDVKM. The CDR3 here is CASSTFLTSGGQETQYF. The CDR3 DNA sequence: TGTGCCAGCAGTACCTTTTTGACTAGCGGGGGACAAGAGACCCAGTACTTC.

This rearrangement joins TRBV7-9 to TRBJ1-4; 12 bases are shared with TRBD1. Unmatched junction bases numbered 3, after V lost 3 bases and J lost 7 bases. CDR1 is SEHNR, CDR2 FQNEAQ, per germline (reference sequence). There are 15 residues in the CDR3. The CDR3 loop is CASSLGQGASEKLFF. The CDR3 nucleotides are TGTGCCAGCAGCTTGGGACAGGGGGCAAGTGAAAAACTGTTTTTT.

The chain recombines TRBV18 with TRBJ2-5; 8 positions agree with TRBD2. Trimming took 4 bases from V and 5 from J; bases not matched to a gene: 3. The length of the CDR3 is 13 residues. Germline V gene sequence: CDR1 KGHSH, CDR2 LQKENI. The CDR3 region is CASSLTSGETQYF. CDR3 nucleotides: TGTGCCAGCTCACTAACTAGCGGCGAGACCCAGTACTTC.